The 14 T cell receptor beta chains reported below all come from one sample, sequenced in a study of beta chain features in type 1 diabetes (dated by TCRdb to the late 2010s). Library preparation was by the immunoSEQ multiplex PCR assay. The High Capacity cDNA Reverse Transcription Kit was used to reverse transcribe all of the isolated RNA, meaning that expressed TCRB transcripts were what got sequenced. TCRdb limited this immuneACCESS table to in-frame rearrangements with V and J called. A share of clones is missing; checked studies link under half to unresolved V genes, and the rest is unexplained. Recorded for this sample are 850,000 to 900,000 clones; about a sixth of them occurred a single time. The ten biggest clones cover around 0.02% of the sample. The sequencing input was naive CD4+ T cells from blood. The cell subset or site tag for this specimen amounts to: true naive CD4+ T cells. The source is a woman aged 18-35 years in good health.

The chain recombines TRBV5-1 with TRBJ2-3; the D is unclear. Trimming removed 7 bases at V and 1 base at J, with 16 bases between. Germline V gives CDR1 SGHRS, CDR2 YFSETQ. The CDR3 is 15 residues long. CDR3 sequence reads: CASHSSSFGTDTQYF. In DNA form, the CDR3 reads TGCGCCAGCCATAGTAGCTCCTTCGGCACAGATACGCAGTATTTT. Variable domain in full (rest from reference TRBV5-1 and TRBJ2-3): KAGVTQTPRYLIKTRGQQVTLSCSPISGHRSVSWYQQTPGQGLQFLFEYFSETQRNKGNFPGRFSGRQFSNSRSEMNVSTLELGDSALYLCASHSSSFGTDTQYFGPGTRLTVL.

This chain joins TRBV10-2 and TRBJ2-3; 7 bases match TRBD1. The junction had 5 bases not matched to a gene; V was cut back by 6 bases and J by 5 bases. The V gene's germline CDR1 is WSHSY and CDR2 SAAADI. This CDR3 contains 13 residues. In nucleotides, the CDR3 is TGCGCCAGCAGAGTACAGGGGAGAGATACGCAGTATTTT. Translated, it gives CASRVQGRDTQYF.

This clone was seen a handful of times. This chain joins TRBV7-2 and TRBJ2-5, with D possibly being TRBD1 (5 bases). The CDR3 sequence is 14 residues long. The V end was cut by 2 bases, the J end by 7 bases, with 14 bases between. Per the germline V gene, CDR1 is SGHTA and CDR2 is FQGNSA. CDR3 amino acids: CASSLNAGPGTQYF. The CDR3 nucleotides read TGTGCCAGCAGCTTAAACGCAGGGCCTGGGACCCAGTACTTC.

The rearrangement links TRBV7-2 to TRBJ2-3; 13 bases are shared with TRBD2. This CDR3 has 16 amino acids. The junction had 7 bases not matched to a gene; V was cut back by 0 bases and J by 10 bases. The germline V gene has CDR1 SGHTA and CDR2 FQGNSA. CDR3 amino acids: CASSLAGGTSGIAQYF. The CDR3 DNA sequence: TGTGCCAGCAGCTTAGCGGGTGGGACTAGCGGGATTGCGCAGTATTTT.

This clone turned up a few times. The chain combines TRBV9 with TRBJ2-3; TRBD1 matches at 8 bases. CDR3 length: 14 amino acids. CDR1 is SGDLS, CDR2 YYNGEE, per germline. V gave up 2 bases and J gave up 4 bases; unmatched junction bases: 3. CDR3 sequence: CASSVQGAADTQYF. The CDR3 DNA is TGTGCCAGCAGCGTGCAGGGGGCGGCAGATACGCAGTATTTT.

This rearrangement joins TRBV19 to TRBJ2-7; 14 bases match TRBD2. Germline V lookup: CDR1 LNHDA, CDR2 SQIVND (reference sequence). V lost 6 bases and J lost 6; bases outside the gene matches: 16. CDR3 length: 18 amino acids. The CDR3 loop reads CASRAGTSGRGRAGEQYF. The DNA of the CDR3 is TGTGCCAGTAGGGCCGGGACTAGCGGGAGAGGAAGGGCTGGCGAGCAGTACTTC.

The CDR3 protein is CASSYGQGSTDTQYF. CDR3 bases: TGTGCCAGCAGTTACGGACAGGGAAGCACAGATACGCAGTATTTT. The V gene is TRBV6-5, the J gene TRBJ2-3; 8 nucleotides align to TRBD1. CDR3 length: 15 residues. V lost 2 bases and J lost 0; bases outside the gene matches: 1. Per the germline V gene, CDR1 is MNHEY and CDR2 is SVGAGI.

V usage is TRBV7-9 and J usage is TRBJ1-1; D gene unclear. Trimming took 6 bases from V and 2 from J, leaving 16 bases between them. Germline CDR1 reads SEHNR; CDR2 reads FQNEAQ (reference sequence). The CDR3 sequence is 15 residues long. The CDR3 here is CASRFVGRDNTEAFF. DNA for the CDR3: TGTGCCAGCAGGTTCGTCGGTCGGGATAACACTGAAGCTTTCTTT. The full variable domain, in which reference TRBV7-9 and TRBJ1-1 provide the parts outside the CDR3, is DTGVSQNPRHKITKRGQNVTFRCDPISEHNRLYWYRQTLGQGPEFLTYFQNEAQLEKSRLLSDRFSAERPKGSFSTLEIQRTEQGDSAMYLCASRFVGRDNTEAFFGQGTRLTVV.

The chain uses TRBV4-3 and TRBJ2-2; 10 nucleotides align to TRBD2. The CDR3 runs to 15 residues. Germline lookup yields CDR1 LGHNA and CDR2 YSLEER. The J segment lost 6 bases and the V segment lost 1 base, leaving 2 bases of the junction unmatched. CDR3: CASSQGTSGAGELFF. As DNA, the CDR3 is TGCGCCAGCAGCCAAGGGACTAGCGGAGCCGGGGAGCTGTTTTTT.

This clone was seen more than once but under ten times. CDR3 coding DNA: TGTGCCAGCAGTTTACGCGGGAGGCGAACAGATACGCAGTATTTT. Translation: CASSLRGRRTDTQYF. The chain combines TRBV28 with TRBJ2-3, with 8 bases lining up with TRBD2. CDR3 length: 15 residues. V was clipped by 2 bases and J by 3 bases; unmatched bases: 4. Germline CDR1 reads MDHEN; CDR2 reads SYDVKM.

The sample holds a few counts of this clone. The chain employs TRBV7-9 and TRBJ1-5; 7 positions agree with TRBD1. The trim removed 5 bases at V and 8 bases at J, leaving 18 bases unmatched. Germline lookup yields CDR1 SEHNR and CDR2 FQNEAQ (reference sequence). This CDR3 contains 17 residues. The CDR3 nucleotides read TGTGCCAGCAGCCTAACCCGGGACAGTCTAACTGGAGAGCCCCAGCATTTT. Its protein product is CASSLTRDSLTGEPQHF.

The CDR3 nucleotides read TGTGCCAGCAGCGGACAGGGGGCGGTTGAAGCTTTCTTT. It is translated as CASSGQGAVEAFF. The V call is TRBV5-4, the J call TRBJ1-1; 11 nucleotides agree with TRBD1. V shed 4 bases, J shed 7 bases, and the junction held 3 bases outside the gene matches. The CDR3 totals 13 residues. The germline V gene encodes CDR1 SGHNT and CDR2 YYREEE (reference sequence).

This clone was counted only a few times. The CDR3 DNA follows: TGTGCCAGCAGTTCGGGGACCCCGTATTCCTACGAGCAGTACTTC. Its translation is CASSSGTPYSYEQYF. V and J are TRBV28 and TRBJ2-7; the D call may be TRBD1 or TRBD2 (5 bases each). V was shortened by 4 bases and J by 1 base, with 14 bases between the two germline ends. This CDR3 spans 15 amino acids. Germline V gene data show CDR1 as MDHEN and CDR2 as SYDVKM.

Here the CDR3 DNA reads TGCGCCAGCAGCCTAGACAGGGTGGGTGAAAATGAGCAGTTCTTC. Its protein is CASSLDRVGENEQFF. The gene calls are TRBV5-1 and TRBJ2-1; 7 bases line up with TRBD1. Trimming removed 4 bases from V and 7 bases from J; junction bases left unmatched: 11. Germline lookup yields CDR1 SGHRS and CDR2 YFSETQ. This CDR3 has 15 residues. The whole variable domain, filled in from reference TRBV5-1 and TRBJ2-1, reads KAGVTQTPRYLIKTRGQQVTLSCSPISGHRSVSWYQQTPGQGLQFLFEYFSETQRNKGNFPGRFSGRQFSNSRSEMNVSTLELGDSALYLCASSLDRVGENEQFFGPGTRLTVL.